This T cell receptor beta chain was obtained from a study of human T cells and chemical hapten exposure. Study-wide background: Donors were sensitized with 2% DPC on the upper inner arm. Mostly female patients had alopecia areata, totalis or universalis.

In the source study's methods: Ranging from roughly 20,000 to 690,600, TCR counts per sample had a median value of 95,638. TCRdb re-called the RACE reads through MiXCR, storing one row per CDR3 protein. The V and J calls come from TCRdb's annotation, not from the publication. The sample holds tens of thousands of distinct CDR3 sequences, roughly 9.9% seen once. This clonotype was observed many times. Time point meaning: pre-sensitization, week 0. This sample's treatment: therapeutic diphenylcyclopropenone sensitization with weekly scalp DPC. CDR1 is SGHKS, CDR2 YYEKEE, per germline (reference sequence). CDR3 length: 14 residues. The V and J ends lost 1 base and 4 bases respectively, with 11 bases between them.

The rearrangement links TRBV5-5 to TRBJ2-5; D is possibly TRBD1 or TRBD2 (6 bases each). Sequenced here: whole blood, sampled in connection with sensitization to the hapten diphenylcyclopropenone (DPC). This TCR derives from a woman in her thirties or forties with alopecia areata. Some clones in this sample may be carry-over from other donors' samples. Here the CDR3 reads CASSLRWGAETQYF. The CDR3, as DNA: TGTGCCAGCAGCTTGCGATGGGGGGCAGAGACCCAGTACTTC.